The 6 T cell receptor beta chains presented below share a single source sample, sequenced in a study of blood T cell repertoires in COVID-19. Assay: immunoSEQ multiplex PCR; the TCRdb copy retains only in-frame clones and omits some. This sample yields over 120,000 clones, of which roughly 83% are seen a single time; approximately 5% belongs to the top ten. Sequencing was done on a sample of peripheral blood. The receptors shown here come from a woman in her sixties or seventies with COVID-19, enrolled during active disease.

The V call is TRBV19, the J call TRBJ1-1; D call uncertain. Germline V gene data show CDR1 as LNHDA and CDR2 as SQIVND (reference sequence). V was clipped by 1 base and J by 6 bases, with 6 bases between them. This CDR3 has 12 amino acids. The CDR3 coding sequence is TGTGCCAGTAGTATAGGCCGGGCTGAAGCTTTCTTT. This codes for CASSIGRAEAFF.

The V gene is TRBV6-1, the J gene TRBJ2-7, with 7 bases aligning to TRBD1. The CDR3 loop spans 16 amino acids. CDR1 MNHNS and CDR2 SASEGT come from the germline V gene. J gave up 2 bases and V 4 bases, and 11 bases lay outside the gene matches. The chain's CDR3 is CASSATGTDNTYEQYF. CDR3 coding DNA: TGTGCCAGCAGTGCAACCGGGACAGATAACACCTACGAGCAGTACTTC.

The sample holds one count of this clone. This rearrangement joins TRBV27 to TRBJ1-5; D is uncertain. Germline CDR1 reads MNHEY; CDR2 reads SMNVEV (reference sequence). V was clipped by 3 bases and J by 7 bases, with 13 bases between them. CDR3 length: 14 residues. CDR3 amino acids: CASSFDGLRQPQHF. The CDR3 DNA sequence: TGTGCCAGCAGTTTCGACGGTCTGAGGCAGCCCCAGCATTTT.

The table lists this clone with a count of one. The chain combines TRBV15 with TRBJ2-7, with D possibly being TRBD1 (6 bases). The CDR3 totals 16 residues. V lost 0 bases to trimming and J lost 1 base, with 13 bases between them. Germline lookup yields CDR1 LNHNV and CDR2 YYDKDF (reference sequence). The CDR3 bases are TGTGCCACCAGCAGAGATCAGGGGCACTCATCCTACGAGCAGTACTTC. Its translation is CATSRDQGHSSYEQYF.

To note about this clone: The same CDR3 can be traced to other DNA sequences in this sample. CDR3 residues: CASSLDPGNTGELFF. The DNA of the CDR3 is TGTGCCAGCAGCTTGGATCCAGGGAACACCGGGGAGCTGTTTTTT. The chain employs TRBV5-4 and TRBJ2-2; the D is unclear. This CDR3 has 15 amino acids. Germline V lookup: CDR1 SGHNT, CDR2 YYREEE (reference sequence). The V end lost 0 bases, the J end lost 1 base, and 7 bases lay between the germline ends.

The chain carries TRBV5-1 and TRBJ1-1; D is perhaps TRBD1 (5 bases). Trimming removed 4 bases from V and 8 bases from J, with 12 bases in between. In germline, CDR1 is SGHRS, CDR2 YFSETQ. The CDR3 is made up of 12 amino acids. DNA of the CDR3: TGCGCCAGCAGCGCGGGACTCAAGGAAGCTTTCTTT. Translating it yields CASSAGLKEAFF.